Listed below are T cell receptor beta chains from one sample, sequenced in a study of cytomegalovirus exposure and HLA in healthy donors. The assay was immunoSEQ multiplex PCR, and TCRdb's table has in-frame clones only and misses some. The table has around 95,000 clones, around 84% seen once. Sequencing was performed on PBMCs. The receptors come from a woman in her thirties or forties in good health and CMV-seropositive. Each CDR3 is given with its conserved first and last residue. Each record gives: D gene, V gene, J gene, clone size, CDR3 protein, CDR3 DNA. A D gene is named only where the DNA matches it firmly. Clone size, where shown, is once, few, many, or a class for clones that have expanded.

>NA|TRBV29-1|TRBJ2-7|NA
CSVDGGTTYEQYF
TGCAGCGTTGATGGAGGGACCACCTACGAGCAGTACTTC
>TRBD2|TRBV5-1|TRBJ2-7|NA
CASSWGAGGLSYEQYF
TGCGCCAGCAGCTGGGGGGCGGGAGGGTTATCCTACGAGCAGTACTTC
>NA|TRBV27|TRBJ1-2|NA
CASSLRPPLPGADYGYTF
TGTGCCAGCAGTCTACGCCCACCCCTTCCAGGGGCCGACTATGGCTACACCTTC
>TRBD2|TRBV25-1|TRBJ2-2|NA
CASTNGLAGGPNTGELFF
TGTGCCAGCACCAATGGCCTAGCGGGAGGGCCGAACACCGGGGAGCTGTTTTTT
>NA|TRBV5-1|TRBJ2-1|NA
CASSWQRYNEQFF
TGCGCCAGCAGCTGGCAGCGATACAATGAGCAGTTCTTC
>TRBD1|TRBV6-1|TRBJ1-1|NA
CASSTRTGGLSEAFF
TGTGCCAGCAGTACCCGGACAGGGGGCCTCTCTGAAGCTTTCTTT
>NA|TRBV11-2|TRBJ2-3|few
CASSFTGLYSSTDTQYF
TGTGCCAGCAGCTTTACAGGCTTATATTCTAGCACAGATACGCAGTATTTT
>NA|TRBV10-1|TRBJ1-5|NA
CASSGKVAGSNQPQHF
TGCGCCAGCAGTGGGAAGGTGGCAGGGAGCAATCAGCCCCAGCATTTT
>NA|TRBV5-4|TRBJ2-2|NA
CASSIRGPGELFF
TGTGCCAGCAGCATCAGGGGTCCCGGGGAGCTGTTTTTT
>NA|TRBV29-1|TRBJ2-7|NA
CSVGQSLSSYEQYF
TGCAGCGTTGGACAGTCATTGAGCTCCTACGAGCAGTACTTC
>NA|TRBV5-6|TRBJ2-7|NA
CASSQGGRSYEQYF
TGTGCCAGCAGCCAAGGGGGACGCAGCTACGAGCAGTACTTC
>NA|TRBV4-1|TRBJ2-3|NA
CASSQEVQGTQYF
TGCGCCAGCAGCCAAGAGGTCCAGGGGACGCAGTATTTT
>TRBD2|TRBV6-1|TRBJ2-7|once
CASSQAGTSGIGEEQYF
TGTGCCAGCAGTCAAGCCGGGACTAGCGGTATAGGTGAAGAGCAGTACTTC
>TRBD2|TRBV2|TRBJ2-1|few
CASNQGTSGSLSEQFF
TGTGCCAGCAACCAAGGGACTAGCGGGAGTCTGAGTGAGCAGTTCTTC
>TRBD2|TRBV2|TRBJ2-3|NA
CASTALANTDTQYF
TGTGCCAGCACCGCACTAGCGAACACAGATACGCAGTATTTT
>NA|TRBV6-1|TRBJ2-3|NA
CASQQGVSTDTQYF
TGTGCCAGCCAACAGGGAGTCAGTACAGATACGCAGTATTTT